Listed below are T cell receptor beta chains from one sample, sequenced in a study of graft-versus-host responses after intestinal transplantation. Generated by immunoSEQ multiplex PCR, the TCRdb table keeps only in-frame clones and is missing some. The sample gives 20,000 to 25,000 clones, approximately 92% of which show up once; around two fifths is in the top ten. The sample here was PBMCs, taken about 260 days after intestinal transplant. These receptors all stem from a human patient who received an intestinal transplant, so some T cells may come from the graft donor. Each CDR3 is given with its conserved first and last residue. D genes are given only for firm matches. The size entry is marked missing in some rows and otherwise reads once, few, many or a size class.

j_gene: TRBJ2-1
v_gene: TRBV5-1
d_gene: TRBD1
abundance: .
CDR3aa: CASSLHRGLNNEQFF
CDR3nt: TGCGCCAGCAGCTTGCACAGGGGGCTAAACAATGAGCAGTTCTTC

j_gene: TRBJ2-7
v_gene: TRBV30
d_gene: .
abundance: once
CDR3aa: CAWSGPDGNSYEQYF
CDR3nt: TGTGCCTGGAGTGGCCCGGACGGGAACTCCTACGAGCAGTACTTC

j_gene: TRBJ2-1
v_gene: TRBV2
d_gene: TRBD2
abundance: .
CDR3aa: CASSVSPELAGGPSGFLNEQFF
CDR3nt: TGTGCCAGCAGTGTATCCCCCGAACTAGCGGGAGGGCCCAGCGGATTTCTTAATGAGCAGTTCTTC

j_gene: TRBJ1-1
v_gene: TRBV28
d_gene: .
abundance: .
CDR3aa: CASSLWKGTEAFF
CDR3nt: TGTGCCAGCAGTTTATGGAAGGGGACTGAAGCTTTCTTT

j_gene: TRBJ2-7
v_gene: TRBV9
d_gene: .
abundance: .
CDR3aa: CASSVGPAYEQYF
CDR3nt: TGTGCCAGCAGCGTTGGCCCCGCCTACGAGCAGTACTTC

j_gene: TRBJ2-5
v_gene: TRBV5-1
d_gene: .
abundance: .
CDR3aa: CASSPPAIETQYF
CDR3nt: TGCGCCAGCAGCCCGCCGGCGATTGAGACCCAGTACTTC

j_gene: TRBJ2-7
v_gene: TRBV2
d_gene: TRBD1
abundance: once
CDR3aa: CASSLVTGTYEQYF
CDR3nt: TGTGCCAGCAGCTTGGTGACAGGGACCTACGAGCAGTACTTC

j_gene: TRBJ2-5
v_gene: TRBV30
d_gene: .
abundance: .
CDR3aa: CAWSPNQETQYF
CDR3nt: TGTGCCTGGAGTCCCAACCAAGAGACCCAGTACTTC

j_gene: TRBJ2-7
v_gene: TRBV7-8
d_gene: .
abundance: .
CDR3aa: CASTLGRGDYEQYF
CDR3nt: TGTGCCAGCACCCTGGGGAGAGGGGACTACGAGCAGTACTTC

j_gene: TRBJ1-5
v_gene: TRBV21-1
d_gene: .
abundance: .
CDR3aa: CASSKGTGLRNQPQHF
CDR3nt: TGTGCCAGCAGCAAAGGGACAGGTCTACGCAATCAGCCCCAGCATTTT

j_gene: TRBJ2-7
v_gene: TRBV2
d_gene: TRBD2
abundance: .
CDR3aa: CASSVLTSGVPYEQYF
CDR3nt: TGTGCCAGCAGTGTCCTTACTAGCGGGGTCCCCTACGAGCAGTACTTC

j_gene: TRBJ2-7
v_gene: TRBV5-1
d_gene: TRBD2
abundance: .
CDR3aa: CASSSLAGGGEDEQYF
CDR3nt: TGCGCCAGCAGCTCCTTAGCGGGAGGGGGGGAGGACGAGCAGTACTTC

j_gene: TRBJ2-5
v_gene: TRBV9
d_gene: TRBD1
abundance: .
CDR3aa: CASSPRQGLIETQYF
CDR3nt: TGTGCCAGCAGCCCCCGACAGGGGTTGATAGAGACCCAGTACTTC

j_gene: TRBJ2-1
v_gene: TRBV28
d_gene: .
abundance: .
CDR3aa: CASTIGGSSYNEQFF
CDR3nt: TGTGCCAGCACCATTGGGGGGAGCTCCTACAATGAGCAGTTCTTC

j_gene: TRBJ2-3
v_gene: TRBV27
d_gene: TRBD2
abundance: .
CDR3aa: CASSDYGGEGADTQYF
CDR3nt: TGTGCCAGCAGTGACTACGGGGGGGAGGGCGCAGATACGCAGTATTTT

j_gene: TRBJ2-3
v_gene: TRBV30
d_gene: .
abundance: .
CDR3aa: CACLYGGTTDTQYF
CDR3nt: TGTGCCTGCCTTTATGGGGGAACCACAGATACGCAGTATTTT

j_gene: TRBJ2-7
v_gene: TRBV4-1
d_gene: TRBD2
abundance: .
CDR3aa: CASSQGWTSGSVEQYF
CDR3nt: TGCGCCAGCAGCCAAGGGTGGACTAGCGGGAGTGTCGAGCAGTACTTC

j_gene: TRBJ2-7
v_gene: TRBV5-4
d_gene: .
abundance: once
CDR3aa: CASSLLVGGHYEQYF
CDR3nt: TGTGCCAGCAGCCTACTAGTCGGGGGCCACTACGAGCAGTACTTC

j_gene: TRBJ2-2
v_gene: TRBV2
d_gene: .
abundance: .
CDR3aa: CASKVTIRGGANTGELFF
CDR3nt: TGTGCCAGCAAAGTTACTATTCGAGGGGGGGCCAACACCGGGGAGCTGTTTTTT

j_gene: TRBJ1-1
v_gene: TRBV6-1
d_gene: .
abundance: .
CDR3aa: CASSRAASTEAFF
CDR3nt: TGTGCCAGCAGTAGGGCGGCAAGCACTGAAGCTTTCTTT

j_gene: TRBJ2-5
v_gene: TRBV6-5
d_gene: .
abundance: few
CDR3aa: CASSYSRWGEETQYF
CDR3nt: TGTGCCAGCAGTTACTCGAGGTGGGGCGAGGAGACCCAGTACTTC

j_gene: TRBJ1-1
v_gene: TRBV4-1
d_gene: TRBD1
abundance: .
CDR3aa: CASSPRDRGLMDTEAFF
CDR3nt: TGCGCCAGCAGCCCCCGGGACAGGGGGCTTATGGACACTGAAGCTTTCTTT

j_gene: TRBJ2-4
v_gene: TRBV21-1
d_gene: .
abundance: .
CDR3aa: CASSKVLTRTGRGEAKNIQYF
CDR3nt: TGTGCCAGCAGCAAAGTTCTTACGAGAACAGGGAGGGGTGAAGCCAAAAACATTCAGTACTTC

j_gene: TRBJ1-5
v_gene: TRBV4-1
d_gene: TRBD1
abundance: .
CDR3aa: CASSQDRGWQPQHF
CDR3nt: TGCGCCAGCAGCCAAGACAGGGGGTGGCAGCCCCAGCATTTT

j_gene: TRBJ2-1
v_gene: TRBV21-1
d_gene: .
abundance: .
CDR3aa: CASSKVGKHEQFF
CDR3nt: TGTGCCAGCAGCAAAGTGGGTAAACATGAGCAGTTCTTC

j_gene: TRBJ2-5
v_gene: TRBV4-2
d_gene: TRBD2
abundance: .
CDR3aa: CASSQARESLQETQYF
CDR3nt: TGTGCCAGCAGCCAAGCGCGGGAGTCCCTCCAAGAGACCCAGTACTTC

j_gene: TRBJ2-7
v_gene: TRBV4-1
d_gene: .
abundance: .
CDR3aa: CASSQEMRLAYEQYF
CDR3nt: TGCGCCAGCAGCCAAGAAATGAGACTAGCCTACGAGCAGTACTTC

j_gene: TRBJ2-1
v_gene: TRBV15
d_gene: TRBD1
abundance: .
CDR3aa: CATSRDRILGDRGWSSYNEQFF
CDR3nt: TGTGCCACCAGCAGAGATCGGATTTTAGGTGACAGGGGATGGAGCTCCTACAATGAGCAGTTCTTC

j_gene: TRBJ1-2
v_gene: TRBV9
d_gene: .
abundance: .
CDR3aa: CASSVGGDADYGYTF
CDR3nt: TGTGCCAGCAGCGTAGGAGGGGACGCGGACTATGGCTACACCTTC

j_gene: TRBJ1-6
v_gene: TRBV19
d_gene: .
abundance: .
CDR3aa: CASSIGGRVNSPLHF
CDR3nt: TGTGCCAGTAGTATCGGGGGCAGGGTTAATTCACCCCTCCACTTT

j_gene: TRBJ2-3
v_gene: TRBV5-5
d_gene: .
abundance: .
CDR3aa: CASSLSTGTDTQYF
CDR3nt: TGTGCCAGCAGCTTGTCAACAGGGACAGATACGCAGTATTTT

j_gene: TRBJ2-7
v_gene: TRBV27
d_gene: TRBD2
abundance: .
CDR3aa: CASSLSKGLFYEQYF
CDR3nt: TGTGCCAGCAGTTTATCCAAGGGACTATTCTACGAGCAGTACTTC

j_gene: TRBJ2-3
v_gene: TRBV19
d_gene: .
abundance: once
CDR3aa: CASSIHPPGESTDTQYF
CDR3nt: TGTGCCAGTAGTATACATCCTCCGGGGGAAAGCACAGATACGCAGTATTTT

j_gene: TRBJ1-4
v_gene: TRBV28
d_gene: .
abundance: .
CDR3aa: CASSSISPRVILEKLFF
CDR3nt: TGTGCCAGCAGTTCTATATCCCCGCGGGTCATACTTGAAAAACTGTTTTTT

j_gene: TRBJ1-1
v_gene: TRBV27
d_gene: TRBD1
abundance: .
CDR3aa: CASSQRRTGWGMNTEAFF
CDR3nt: TGTGCCAGCAGTCAACGCCGGACAGGGTGGGGGATGAACACTGAAGCTTTCTTT

j_gene: TRBJ2-5
v_gene: TRBV28
d_gene: .
abundance: .
CDR3aa: CASSAGKAKTYQETQYF
CDR3nt: TGTGCCAGCAGTGCCGGAAAAGCCAAGACGTACCAAGAGACCCAGTACTTC

j_gene: TRBJ2-4
v_gene: TRBV6-5
d_gene: TRBD2
abundance: .
CDR3aa: CASSPPGLGGNIQYF
CDR3nt: TGTGCCAGCAGTCCACCGGGACTAGGGGGGAACATTCAGTACTTC

j_gene: TRBJ2-7
v_gene: TRBV7-9
d_gene: TRBD2
abundance: .
CDR3aa: CASSPRASGSEQYF
CDR3nt: TGTGCCAGCAGCCCCCGGGCTAGCGGGAGCGAGCAGTACTTC

j_gene: TRBJ2-3
v_gene: TRBV27
d_gene: .
abundance: .
CDR3aa: CASSLSALASTDTQYF
CDR3nt: TGTGCCAGCAGTTTATCGGCACTAGCCTCAACAGATACGCAGTATTTT

j_gene: TRBJ1-4
v_gene: TRBV2
d_gene: .
abundance: .
CDR3aa: CASSDGRGEKLFF
CDR3nt: TGTGCCAGCAGTGACGGCAGGGGTGAAAAACTGTTTTTT

j_gene: TRBJ2-1
v_gene: TRBV5-1
d_gene: TRBD2
abundance: .
CDR3aa: CASRPRLAGVDEQFF
CDR3nt: TGCGCCAGCAGGCCTCGACTAGCGGGAGTGGATGAGCAGTTCTTC

j_gene: TRBJ1-3
v_gene: TRBV28
d_gene: TRBD1
abundance: .
CDR3aa: CASSSGQLSGNTIYF
CDR3nt: TGTGCCAGCAGCTCGGGACAGCTCTCTGGAAACACCATATATTTT

j_gene: TRBJ2-3
v_gene: TRBV28
d_gene: .
abundance: once
CDR3aa: CASSGLGTDTQYF
CDR3nt: TGTGCCAGCAGTGGGTTGGGGACAGATACGCAGTATTTT

j_gene: TRBJ1-2
v_gene: TRBV18
d_gene: TRBD1
abundance: .
CDR3aa: CASSPSYRDRSLNYGYTF
CDR3nt: TGTGCCAGCTCGCCGAGCTACCGGGACAGGAGTCTTAACTATGGCTACACCTTC

j_gene: TRBJ2-1
v_gene: TRBV6-1
d_gene: .
abundance: .
CDR3aa: CASKLVLSSYNEQFF
CDR3nt: TGTGCCAGCAAGTTGGTGTTGAGCTCCTACAATGAGCAGTTCTTC

j_gene: TRBJ1-4
v_gene: TRBV15
d_gene: TRBD1
abundance: .
CDR3aa: CATSSRQGPTNEKLFF
CDR3nt: TGTGCCACCAGCAGCCGACAGGGCCCAACTAATGAAAAACTGTTTTTT

j_gene: TRBJ2-1
v_gene: TRBV15
d_gene: TRBD2
abundance: .
CDR3aa: CATSLTGTSPYNEQFF
CDR3nt: TGTGCCACCAGCTTAACCGGGACTAGTCCCTACAATGAGCAGTTCTTC

j_gene: TRBJ2-3
v_gene: TRBV4-1
d_gene: TRBD2
abundance: .
CDR3aa: CASSQALAGQWDTQYF
CDR3nt: TGCGCCAGCAGCCAAGCACTAGCGGGGCAATGGGATACGCAGTATTTT

j_gene: TRBJ2-7
v_gene: TRBV11-1
d_gene: .
abundance: .
CDR3aa: CASSPNRVYEQYF
CDR3nt: TGTGCCAGCAGCCCGAATCGGGTATACGAGCAGTACTTC

j_gene: TRBJ2-1
v_gene: TRBV6-6
d_gene: .
abundance: .
CDR3aa: CASSAVGVSYNEQFF
CDR3nt: TGTGCCAGCAGCGCCGTGGGGGTCTCCTACAATGAGCAGTTCTTC

j_gene: TRBJ2-7
v_gene: TRBV7-2
d_gene: .
abundance: .
CDR3aa: CASSRLAGEQYF
CDR3nt: TGTGCCAGCAGCCGCCTAGCCGGCGAGCAGTACTTC

j_gene: TRBJ2-7
v_gene: TRBV11-2
d_gene: TRBD2
abundance: .
CDR3aa: CASSLTLMASGRSTYEQYF
CDR3nt: TGTGCCAGCAGCTTGACACTCATGGCTAGCGGGAGGTCGACATACGAGCAGTACTTC

j_gene: TRBJ2-2
v_gene: TRBV27
d_gene: .
abundance: .
CDR3aa: CASRRENTGELFF
CDR3nt: TGTGCCAGCAGGCGGGAGAACACCGGGGAGCTGTTTTTT

j_gene: TRBJ1-1
v_gene: TRBV29-1
d_gene: .
abundance: .
CDR3aa: CSVRGPRIEAFF
CDR3nt: TGCAGCGTCCGGGGCCCGCGTATCGAAGCTTTCTTT

j_gene: TRBJ2-7
v_gene: TRBV5-8
d_gene: TRBD1
abundance: .
CDR3aa: CASSWEPGGVDEQYF
CDR3nt: TGTGCCAGCAGCTGGGAACCAGGGGGAGTCGACGAGCAGTACTTC

j_gene: TRBJ2-1
v_gene: TRBV21-1
d_gene: .
abundance: .
CDR3aa: CASSKEWTGVSSYNEQFF
CDR3nt: TGTGCCAGCAGCAAAGAGTGGACAGGAGTAAGCTCCTACAATGAGCAGTTCTTC

j_gene: TRBJ2-1
v_gene: TRBV19
d_gene: .
abundance: medium-sized
CDR3aa: CASSIGPLEHNEQFF
CDR3nt: TGTGCCAGTAGTATAGGGCCCCTGGAGCATAATGAGCAGTTCTTC

j_gene: TRBJ1-4
v_gene: TRBV2
d_gene: .
abundance: once
CDR3aa: CASSVFTNEKLFF
CDR3nt: TGTGCCAGCAGTGTTTTCACTAATGAAAAACTGTTTTTT

j_gene: TRBJ2-5
v_gene: TRBV5-6
d_gene: .
abundance: .
CDR3aa: CASSEKETQYF
CDR3nt: TGTGCCAGCAGCGAAAAGGAGACCCAGTACTTC